Presented here are 25 T cell receptor beta chains from one specimen sequenced in a study of blood T cell repertoires in COVID-19. Sequenced by immunoSEQ multiplex PCR; TCRdb stores in-frame clones only, minus some. The sample shows roughly 200,000 clones, 86% of them seen only once. Sequencing was carried out using PBMCs or T cells enriched from blood (not recorded which). Receptors were obtained from a woman between 50 and 59 years old in a cohort exposed to, infected with or recovered from COVID-19 (not recorded which).

This sequence joins TRBV20-1 and TRBJ1-2; D is undetermined. This CDR3 has 14 amino acids. Germline CDR1 DFQATT, CDR2 SNEGSKA (reference sequence). Trimming cost V 6 bases and J 4 bases, with 18 bases left between them. CDR3 in amino acids: CSASSLGVGYGYTF. CDR3 nucleotides: TGCAGTGCGAGTAGTCTGGGAGTTGGCTATGGCTACACCTTC.

The chain employs TRBV4-1 and TRBJ2-1; the match to TRBD2 covers 16 bases. This CDR3 region has 17 residues. The V gene's germline CDR1 is MGHRA and CDR2 YSYEKL. V lost 3 bases, J lost 8 bases, and 7 bases stayed unmatched. CDR3 sequence (DNA): TGCGCCAGCAGCCAGGGGACTAGCGGGGGGGCTCGGGATGAGCAGTTCTTC. As protein: CASSQGTSGGARDEQFF.

The chain employs TRBV4-2 and TRBJ1-3, with D perhaps TRBD1 (6 bases). The CDR3 extends over 17 amino acids. Germline CDR1 reads LGHNA; CDR2 reads YNFKEQ. V lost 0 bases, J lost 0 bases, and 12 bases lay in between. CDR3 protein: CASSQDPGAFSGNTIYF. The DNA for the CDR3 is TGTGCCAGCAGCCAAGACCCAGGGGCTTTCTCTGGAAACACCATATATTTT.

This chain uses TRBV4-2 with TRBJ2-5, with 9 bases lining up with TRBD1. J gave up 0 bases and V 5 bases, and 10 bases lay outside the gene matches. This CDR3 has 17 amino acids. Germline-derived CDR1 and CDR2 are LGHNA and YNFKEQ. The CDR3 sequence: CASSTSGTGTYQETQYF. CDR3 coding DNA: TGTGCCAGCAGCACCTCCGGGACAGGGACGTACCAAGAGACCCAGTACTTC.

This clone was counted a single time. V and J are TRBV2 and TRBJ2-1, with D possibly matching TRBD1 (6 bases). CDR1 and CDR2 from the germline V gene are SNHLY and FYNNEI. V shed 7 bases and J shed 0 bases, with 13 bases lying between them. CDR3 size: 15 residues. In nucleotides, the CDR3 is TGTGCCAGCAACGCCGACAGGAGCTCCTACAATGAGCAGTTCTTC. It is translated as CASNADRSSYNEQFF.

The CDR3 bases are TGTGCCAGCAGCCAAGATCGTGGCGGGGTCCTCTACGAGCAGTACTTC. Its protein is CASSQDRGGVLYEQYF. The genes are TRBV14 and TRBJ2-7; possibly TRBD2 for D (6 bases). Between the trimmed V and J ends, which lost 0 bases and 3 bases, there was a span of 15 bases. In germline, CDR1 is SGHDN, CDR2 FVKESK. The CDR3 contains 16 residues.

The chain recombines TRBV7-3 with TRBJ1-1, with 7 bases matching TRBD1. J gave up 5 bases and V 8 bases, and 14 bases lay outside the gene matches. There are 15 residues in the CDR3. Germline V gives CDR1 SGHTA, CDR2 FQGTGA. DNA of the CDR3: TGTGCCAGCGGTGGACAGGTTCTCCAAAATACTGAAGCTTTCTTT. The encoded protein is CASGGQVLQNTEAFF.

The chain recombines TRBV12-3 or TRBV12-4 with TRBJ1-1, with 7 nucleotides matching TRBD1. This CDR3 contains 13 residues. V lost 5 bases to trimming and J lost 3 bases; unmatched junction nucleotides: 3. The CDR3 sequence is CASSQDRDTEAFF. The CDR3 nucleotides are TGTGCCAGCAGTCAAGACAGGGACACTGAAGCTTTCTTT.

DNA for the CDR3: TGTGCCAGCAGTCAACAGTATAACACTGAAGCTTTCTTT. Amino acid sequence: CASSQQYNTEAFF. This chain uses TRBV7-9 with TRBJ1-1; D gene ambiguous. Deletions cut 6 bases from V and 2 bases from J, with 10 bases between. The CDR3 contains 13 residues. Germline V lookup: CDR1 SEHNR, CDR2 FQNEAQ (reference sequence).

The genes are TRBV5-6 and TRBJ1-1, with 8 bases lining up with TRBD1. Per the germline V gene, CDR1 is SGHDT and CDR2 is YYEEEE. There are 14 residues in the CDR3. Trimming cost V 4 bases and J 8 bases; bases outside gene matches: 10. Here the CDR3 reads CASSNDRGRSEAFF. The CDR3 nucleotides are TGTGCCAGCAGCAACGACAGGGGACGTTCAGAAGCTTTCTTT.

V is TRBV5-4 and J is TRBJ2-5, with 11 nucleotides matching TRBD1. Germline lookup yields CDR1 SGHNT and CDR2 YYREEE (reference sequence). V was clipped by 1 base and J by 3 bases; unmatched bases: 5. The CDR3 runs 16 residues. The CDR3 spells CASSLFGDRGKETQYF. Written as DNA, the CDR3 is TGTGCCAGCAGCTTGTTCGGGGACAGGGGGAAAGAGACCCAGTACTTC.

This clone appeared a single time. The genes are TRBV5-1 and TRBJ1-1; D is unclear. Germline V gene data show CDR1 as SGHRS and CDR2 as YFSETQ. The V end lost 0 bases, the J end lost 5 bases, and 17 bases lay between the germline ends. This CDR3 comprises 16 residues. The CDR3 region has the DNA TGCGCCAGCAGCTTGGAAGGCGGAGGCCAGAGTACTGAAGCTTTCTTT. This encodes CASSLEGGGQSTEAFF.

The V call is TRBV2, the J call TRBJ1-3; D is perhaps TRBD1 (6 bases). The CDR3 extends over 15 amino acids. Germline V gene data show CDR1 as SNHLY and CDR2 as FYNNEI. The V end was cut by 7 bases, the J end by 0 bases, with 13 bases between. This CDR3 is CASTYDRTSGNTIYF. The DNA for the CDR3 is TGTGCCAGCACCTATGACAGGACCTCTGGAAACACCATATATTTT.

This sequence joins TRBV5-5 and TRBJ1-1; the D gene is possibly TRBD1 (5 bases). The germline V and J ends were trimmed by 5 bases and 0 bases, with 17 bases remaining between them. Per the germline V gene, CDR1 is SGHKS and CDR2 is YYEKEE (reference sequence). This CDR3 is built from 16 residues. The CDR3 region is CASSRGAGYMNTEAFF. CDR3 coding DNA: TGTGCCAGCAGTCGCGGGGCAGGTTATATGAACACTGAAGCTTTCTTT.

The chain couples TRBV6-5 to TRBJ2-3; D remains ambiguous. CDR1 and CDR2 (germline): MNHEY, SVGAGI. Trimming shortened V by 10 bases and J by 4 bases, and 12 bases separated the two germline ends. The CDR3 sequence is 12 residues long. CDR3 DNA: TGTGCCACCCAGGTGCGTCCAGATACGCAGTATTTT. This translates into CATQVRPDTQYF.

The chain employs TRBV9 and TRBJ2-2; TRBD1 matches 8 bases. Germline CDR1 and CDR2: SGDLS and YYNGEE. The CDR3 extends over 16 amino acids. The V gene end was trimmed by 4 bases and the J gene end by 6 bases; junction bases not matched to a gene: 11. The CDR3 nucleotides read TGTGCCAGCAGCCTCCCGGACAGGGTACTTGCCGGGGAGCTGTTTTTT. Translated: CASSLPDRVLAGELFF.

This rearrangement joins TRBV30 to TRBJ2-3, with D perhaps TRBD2 (6 bases). The CDR3 totals 16 residues. Germline V gene lookup returns CDR1 GTSNPN and CDR2 SVGIG (reference sequence). V was cut by 0 bases and J by 0 bases, with 13 bases left in between. The CDR3 DNA sequence: TGTGCCTGGAGTGTATGGGCTAGCGAGAGCACAGATACGCAGTATTTT. Translation: CAWSVWASESTDTQYF.

This clone has just one count. The gene calls are TRBV5-6 and TRBJ2-7; 7 bases are a match to TRBD1. There are 17 residues in the CDR3. CDR1 and CDR2 from the germline V gene are SGHDT and YYEEEE. Unmatched junction bases numbered 12, after V lost 1 base and J lost 2 bases. In DNA form, the CDR3 reads TGTGCCAGCAGCTTGAGTGGGCCGACAGGGTTAACCTACGAGCAGTACTTC. Its protein product is CASSLSGPTGLTYEQYF.

The rearrangement uses TRBV27 and TRBJ1-1; tentatively, D is TRBD1 (5 bases). Germline-derived CDR1 and CDR2 are MNHEY and SMNVEV (reference sequence). The CDR3 is made up of 16 amino acids. Trimming stripped 2 bases from V and 8 bases from J, with 21 bases between. CDR3 protein: CASSLLPTPGGSEAFF. Here the CDR3 DNA reads TGTGCCAGCAGTTTACTTCCCACCCCTGGGGGGTCCGAAGCTTTCTTT.

The CDR3 is CASSRDRVSHEQYF. In nucleotides, the CDR3 is TGTGCCAGCAGCCGGGACAGGGTTTCGCACGAGCAGTACTTC. The gene calls are TRBV5-8 and TRBJ2-7; 9 nucleotides line up with TRBD1. Trimming took 4 bases from V and 5 from J; bases not matched to a gene: 7. Germline CDR1 and CDR2: SGHTS and YDEGEE. The CDR3 spans 14 residues. Based on the CDR3 plus reference TRBV5-8 and TRBJ2-7, the full variable domain is EAGVTQSPTHLIKTRGQQATLRCSPISGHTSVYWYQQALGLGLQFLLWYDEGEERNRGNFPPRFSGRQFPNYSSELNVNALELEDSALYLCASSRDRVSHEQYFGPGTRLTVT.

This clone has a handful of counts. The chain carries TRBV7-2 and TRBJ1-6, with D perhaps matching TRBD1 (6 bases). CDR3 length: 14 amino acids. Germline assignment: CDR1 SGHTA and CDR2 FQGNSA. With 5 bases removed from V and 7 bases from J, the gap between germline ends came to 12 bases. Here the CDR3 reads CASSVHGQNSPLHF. CDR3 DNA: TGTGCCAGCAGCGTACATGGACAGAATTCACCCCTCCACTTT.

The chain has TRBV7-2 and TRBJ1-1, with 10 bases fitting TRBD1. The CDR3 runs 16 residues. Germline-derived CDR1 and CDR2 are SGHTA and FQGNSA. V dropped 1 base and J dropped 6; count of bases not matched to a gene: 8. CDR3: CASSLGGPGQGSEAFF. The CDR3 DNA follows: TGTGCCAGCAGCTTAGGGGGACCGGGACAGGGGTCTGAAGCTTTCTTT.

The chain uses TRBV7-6 and TRBJ1-6; D gene unclear. Per the germline V gene, CDR1 is SGHVS and CDR2 is FNYEAQ. Trimming stripped 1 base from V and 0 bases from J, with 10 bases between. The CDR3 loop spans 17 amino acids. The CDR3 region is CASSLGLQSSYNSPLHF. The CDR3 DNA sequence: TGTGCCAGCAGCTTAGGGCTCCAAAGCTCCTATAATTCACCCCTCCACTTT.

V gene TRBV5-1 combines with J gene TRBJ2-2; D perhaps matches TRBD2 (5 bases). In germline, CDR1 is SGHRS, CDR2 YFSETQ. The length of the CDR3 is 16 residues. Trimming took 4 bases from V and 4 from J, leaving 17 bases between them. The DNA of the CDR3 is TGCGCCAGCAGCCCCGACGGGATAGGACTCACCGGGGAGCTGTTTTTT. Protein: CASSPDGIGLTGELFF.

The chain employs TRBV5-5 and TRBJ2-4, with D possibly matching TRBD1 (6 bases). In germline, CDR1 is SGHKS, CDR2 YYEKEE (reference sequence). Trimming removed 0 bases at V and 0 bases at J, with 10 bases between. This CDR3 has 16 residues. The CDR3 loop reads CASSLGQVLAKNIQYF. The DNA for the CDR3 is TGTGCCAGCAGCTTGGGACAGGTCCTAGCCAAAAACATTCAGTACTTC.